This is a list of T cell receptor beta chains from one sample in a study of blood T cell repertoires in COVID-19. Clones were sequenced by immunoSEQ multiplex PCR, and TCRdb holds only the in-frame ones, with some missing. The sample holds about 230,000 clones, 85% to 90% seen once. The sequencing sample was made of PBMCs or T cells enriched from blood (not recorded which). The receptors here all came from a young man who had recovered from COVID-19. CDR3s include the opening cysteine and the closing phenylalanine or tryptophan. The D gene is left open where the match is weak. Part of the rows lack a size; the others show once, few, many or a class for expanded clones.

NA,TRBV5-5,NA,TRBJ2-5,CASRTGAGSWRETQYF,TGTGCCAGCAGGACCGGGGCGGGGTCCTGGAGAGAGACCCAGTACTTC
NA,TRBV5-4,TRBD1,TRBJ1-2,CASSLNDRVKGGYTF,TGTGCCAGCAGCTTGAATGACAGGGTGAAGGGTGGCTACACCTTC
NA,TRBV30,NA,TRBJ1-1,CAWSQGSVNTEAFF,TGTGCCTGGAGTCAGGGCAGTGTGAACACTGAAGCTTTCTTT
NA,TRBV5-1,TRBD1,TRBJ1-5,CASSPGQGGISQPQHF,TGCGCCAGCAGCCCAGGACAGGGGGGGATCTCTCAGCCCCAGCATTTT
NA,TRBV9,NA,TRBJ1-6,CASSPNVAGNSPLHF,TGTGCCAGCAGCCCGAACGTGGCAGGGAATTCACCCCTCCACTTT
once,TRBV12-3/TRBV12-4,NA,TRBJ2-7,CASSSGPYEQYF,TGTGCCAGCAGTTCAGGGCCCTACGAGCAGTACTTC
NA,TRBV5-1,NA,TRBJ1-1,CASSYYGDTEAFF,TGCGCCAGCTCCTATTATGGAGACACTGAAGCTTTCTTT
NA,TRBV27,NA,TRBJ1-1,CASSSGGWNTEAFF,TGTGCCAGCAGTTCCGGGGGATGGAACACTGAAGCTTTCTTT
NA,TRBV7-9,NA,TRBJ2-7,CASSLAAGTPGEQYF,TGTGCCAGCAGCTTAGCGGCGGGGACCCCCGGCGAGCAGTACTTC
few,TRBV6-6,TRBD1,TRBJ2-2,CASSYVQPGGTGELFF,TGTGCCAGCAGTTATGTCCAGCCAGGGGGTACCGGGGAGCTGTTTTTT
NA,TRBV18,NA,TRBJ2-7,CASSPPGQREQYF,TGTGCCAGCTCACCACCGGGACAAAGGGAGCAGTACTTC
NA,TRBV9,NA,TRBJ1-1,CASSVVSGSEAFF,TGTGCCAGCAGCGTAGTGTCCGGGTCTGAAGCTTTCTTT
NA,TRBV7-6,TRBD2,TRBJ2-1,CASSSLADAEQFF,TGTGCCAGCAGCTCTCTAGCGGACGCTGAGCAGTTCTTC
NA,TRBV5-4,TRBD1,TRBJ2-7,CASSQGQGRRQTYEQYF,TGTGCCAGCAGCCAGGGACAGGGAAGGCGGCAAACCTACGAGCAGTACTTC
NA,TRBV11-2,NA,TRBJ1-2,CASSLLPTNYGYTF,TGTGCCAGCAGCTTATTGCCGACAAACTATGGCTACACCTTC
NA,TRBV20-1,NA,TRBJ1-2,CSASLGGGGGYTF,TGCAGTGCTAGTCTAGGGGGTGGCGGTGGCTACACCTTC
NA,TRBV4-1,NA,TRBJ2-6,CASSQSGGGPGANVLTF,TGCGCCAGCAGCCAAAGTGGGGGAGGACCTGGGGCCAACGTCCTGACTTTC
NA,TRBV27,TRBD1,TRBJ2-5,CASRGTGGTQYF,TGTGCCAGCAGAGGGACAGGGGGGACCCAGTACTTC
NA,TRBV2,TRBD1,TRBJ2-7,CASGRTGEVNEQYF,TGTGCCAGCGGACGGACAGGGGAAGTGAACGAGCAGTACTTC
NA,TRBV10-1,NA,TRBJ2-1,CASSLNNEQFF,TGCGCCAGCAGTCTAAACAATGAGCAGTTCTTC
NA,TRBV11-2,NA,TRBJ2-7,CASSSPRTSSYEQYF,TGTGCCAGCAGCTCTCCGCGGACAAGCTCCTACGAGCAGTACTTC
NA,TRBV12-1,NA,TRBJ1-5,CASSFRHGGNQPQHF,TGTGCCAGCAGCTTTAGACACGGGGGCAATCAGCCCCAGCATTTT
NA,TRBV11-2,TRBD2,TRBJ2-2,CASSLRRGDLTGELFF,TGTGCCAGCAGCTTAAGGCGGGGGGACCTCACCGGGGAGCTGTTTTTT
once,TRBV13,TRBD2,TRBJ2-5,CASSLSMREWGETQYF,TGTGCCAGCAGCTTATCGATGCGGGAGTGGGGAGAGACCCAGTACTTC
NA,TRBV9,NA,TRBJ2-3,CASRGASIRTDTQYF,TGTGCCAGCAGGGGGGCGTCGATTCGCACAGATACGCAGTATTTT
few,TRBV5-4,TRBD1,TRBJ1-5,CASSQARTGDQPQHF,TGTGCCAGCAGCCAGGCGAGGACAGGGGATCAGCCCCAGCATTTT
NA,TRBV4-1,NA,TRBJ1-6,CASSQDPDSYNSPLHF,TGCGCCAGCAGCCAAGATCCGGACAGTTATAATTCACCCCTCCACTTT
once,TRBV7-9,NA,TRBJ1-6,CASSPLSSYNSPLHF,TGTGCCAGCAGCCCACTTAGCTCCTATAATTCACCCCTCCACTTT
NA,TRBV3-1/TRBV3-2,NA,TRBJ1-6,CASSQAGTNSPLHF,TGTGCCAGCAGCCAAGCAGGTACTAATTCACCCCTCCACTTT
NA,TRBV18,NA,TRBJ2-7,CASSPATSTYEQYF,TGTGCCAGCTCACCTGCGACTAGTACCTACGAGCAGTACTTC
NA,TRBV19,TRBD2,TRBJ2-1,CASSISGGNSYNEQFF,TGTGCCAGTAGTATCTCGGGAGGAAACTCCTACAATGAGCAGTTCTTC
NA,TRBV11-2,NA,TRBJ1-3,CASSYQRGRGNTIYF,TGTGCCAGCAGCTACCAGCGGGGGAGGGGAAACACCATATATTTT
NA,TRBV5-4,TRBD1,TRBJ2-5,CASRDRGLETQYF,TGTGCCAGCAGGGACAGGGGGCTTGAGACCCAGTACTTC
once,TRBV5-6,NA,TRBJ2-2,CASRQEDGPTGELFF,TGTGCCAGCAGGCAGGAAGACGGCCCCACCGGGGAGCTGTTTTTT
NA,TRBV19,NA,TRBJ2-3,CASSSIPRGIDTQYF,TGTGCCAGTAGTAGTATCCCCCGCGGGATTGATACGCAGTATTTT
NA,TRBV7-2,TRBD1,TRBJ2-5,CASSRDSRFQETQYF,TGTGCCAGCAGCCGGGACAGCCGATTCCAAGAGACCCAGTACTTC
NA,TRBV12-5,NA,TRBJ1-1,CASGLRGFTEAFF,TGTGCTAGTGGTTTGAGGGGGTTCACTGAAGCTTTCTTT